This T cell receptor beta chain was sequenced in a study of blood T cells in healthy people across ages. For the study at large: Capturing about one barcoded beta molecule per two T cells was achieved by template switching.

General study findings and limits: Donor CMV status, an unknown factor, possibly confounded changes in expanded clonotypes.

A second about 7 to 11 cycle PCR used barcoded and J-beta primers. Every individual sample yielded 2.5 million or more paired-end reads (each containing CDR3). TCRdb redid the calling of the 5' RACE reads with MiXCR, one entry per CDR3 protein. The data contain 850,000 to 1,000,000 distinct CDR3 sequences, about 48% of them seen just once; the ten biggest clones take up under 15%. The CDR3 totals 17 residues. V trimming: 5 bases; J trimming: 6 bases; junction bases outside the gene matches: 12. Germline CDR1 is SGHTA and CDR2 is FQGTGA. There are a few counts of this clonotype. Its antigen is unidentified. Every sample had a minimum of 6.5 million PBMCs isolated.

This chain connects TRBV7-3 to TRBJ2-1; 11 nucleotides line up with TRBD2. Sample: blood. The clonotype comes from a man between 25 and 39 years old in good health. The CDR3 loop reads CASSPAGTSGLVNEQFF. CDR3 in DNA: TGTGCCAGCAGCCCGGCTGGGACTAGCGGCCTTGTCAATGAGCAGTTCTTC.